These 30 T cell receptor beta chains were all obtained from the same sample, sequenced in a study of blood T cell repertoires in COVID-19. TCRdb's table, derived via immunoSEQ multiplex PCR, lists solely in-frame clones and lacks some. The sample has roughly 300,000 clones; under 90% are singletons. Material for sequencing was PBMCs or T cells enriched from blood (not recorded which). The receptors here all came from a young man who had recovered from COVID-19.

The chain couples TRBV6-5 to TRBJ2-1; 12 bases map to TRBD2. After removal of 4 bases from V and 9 bases from J, the junction contained 10 bases not matched to a gene. The CDR3 covers 16 residues. Germline CDR1 and CDR2: MNHEY and SVGAGI. In DNA, the CDR3 is TGTGCCAGCAGTTTCCCACGGACTAGCGGGAAAAGTGAGCAGTTCTTC. Its translation is CASSFPRTSGKSEQFF.

Concerning this clone: Relative to the germline gene, one junction end is altered; a read error may explain this. The chain joins TRBV7-6 to TRBJ2-6, with a tentative D call TRBD2 (5 bases). The CDR3 is made up of 16 amino acids. From germline, CDR1 is SGHVS and CDR2 FNYEAQ. CDR3 loop: CASSPLADSAANVLTF. The CDR3 nucleotides read TGTGCCAGCAGCCCCCTTGCGGACTCTGCGGCCAACGTCCTGACTTTC. The whole variable domain, remainder taken from reference TRBV7-6 and TRBJ2-6, is GAGVSQSPRYKVTKRGQDVALRCDPISGHVSLYWYRQALGQGPEFLTYFNYEAQQDKSGLPNDRFSAERPEGSISTLTIQRTEQRDSAMYRCASSPLADSAANVLTFGAGSRLTVL.

The rearrangement uses TRBV28 and TRBJ2-2; a possible D gene is TRBD2 (5 bases). This CDR3 contains 13 residues. Germline V lookup: CDR1 MDHEN, CDR2 SYDVKM. The ends were cut back, 3 bases at V and 5 bases at J, with 7 bases in the middle. For the CDR3, the DNA is TGTGCCAGCAGTTTGCGGGTTACCGGGGAGCTGTTTTTT. Amino acid sequence: CASSLRVTGELFF.

The CDR3 region is CASSEIPLNTEAFF. The CDR3 DNA sequence: TGTGCCAGCAGTGAAATTCCGTTGAACACTGAAGCTTTCTTT. The V gene is TRBV2, the J gene TRBJ1-1; D gene unclear. The CDR3 loop spans 14 amino acids. Looked up from germline, CDR1 is SNHLY and CDR2 is FYNNEI. V lost 2 bases, J lost 0 bases, and 7 bases lay in between.

The chain carries TRBV7-8 and TRBJ2-3; 12 nucleotides agree with TRBD2. CDR3 size: 16 residues. Germline V lookup: CDR1 SGHVS, CDR2 FQNEAQ. Trimming removed 5 bases from V and 2 bases from J; junction bases left unmatched: 5. The CDR3 reads CASSPPSGGDTDTQYF. For the CDR3, the DNA is TGTGCCAGCAGCCCTCCTAGCGGGGGGGACACAGATACGCAGTATTTT.

The genes are TRBV27 and TRBJ2-2, with D uncertain. Trimming took off 7 bases at V and 1 base at J, with 13 bases between the two ends. Looked up from germline, CDR1 is MNHEY and CDR2 is SMNVEV (reference sequence). The CDR3 length is 15 residues. In nucleotides, the CDR3 is TGTGCCAGCACCTTTTGGCAGGTGAACACCGGGGAGCTGTTTTTT. Translating gives CASTFWQVNTGELFF.

The genes are TRBV4-1 and TRBJ2-4; D is perhaps TRBD2 (5 bases). Trimming took off 1 base at V and 8 bases at J, with 6 bases between the two ends. This CDR3 has 12 amino acids. Germline loops: CDR1 MGHRA, CDR2 YSYEKL. CDR3 nucleotide sequence: TGCGCCAGCAGCCAAGGAGGGTACATTCAGTACTTC. Its protein product is CASSQGGYIQYF.

The chain uses TRBV5-1 and TRBJ2-5; 12 nucleotides match TRBD1. The CDR3 is 15 residues long. V gave up 4 bases and J gave up 4 bases; unmatched junction bases: 5. Germline V gives CDR1 SGHRS, CDR2 YFSETQ. The CDR3 protein is CASSGGTGGPETQYF. The CDR3 DNA is TGCGCCAGCAGCGGCGGGACAGGGGGCCCAGAGACCCAGTACTTC.

V usage is TRBV6-5 and J usage is TRBJ2-5, with D possibly TRBD1 on 6 matching bases. Germline CDR1 is MNHEY and CDR2 is SVGAGI. The V end was cut by 8 bases, the J end by 7 bases, with 17 bases between. The CDR3 spans 13 residues. CDR3 bases: TGTGCCAGCGTACCCAGGGGCGGAGGGACCCAGTACTTC. Translated, it gives CASVPRGGGTQYF.

This chain connects TRBV7-2 to TRBJ2-5; perhaps TRBD1 as D (6 bases). V dropped 3 bases and J dropped 14 bases, with 16 bases sitting between them. This CDR3 region has 12 residues. Germline assignment: CDR1 SGHTA and CDR2 FQGNSA. CDR3 sequence reads: CASSFYREARYF. Written as DNA, the CDR3 is TGTGCCAGCAGCTTTTACAGGGAAGCGCGCTACTTC.

Concerning this clone itself: This same CDR3 is encoded by further DNA sequences in the sample. The chain is built from TRBV18 and TRBJ1-5; 10 nucleotides align to TRBD1. CDR1 is KGHSH, CDR2 LQKENI, per germline. The length of the CDR3 is 14 residues. V trimming: 6 bases; J trimming: 5 bases; junction bases outside the gene matches: 4. CDR3 DNA sequence: TGTGCCAGCTCTCGACAGGGGGCGGATCAGCCCCAGCATTTT. It specifies CASSRQGADQPQHF.

The gene calls are TRBV25-1 and TRBJ1-1, with D possibly matching TRBD1 (6 bases). CDR1 is MGHDK and CDR2 is SYGVNS in the germline V gene. V was trimmed by 10 bases and J by 1 base, leaving 19 bases between them. CDR3 length equals 15 residues. CDR3 amino acids: CATRPSGQPNTEAFF. DNA of the CDR3: TGTGCCACCCGCCCTTCTGGACAGCCGAACACTGAAGCTTTCTTT.

This clone came up once. The chain joins TRBV7-2 to TRBJ2-3; D is perhaps TRBD2 (6 bases). V was trimmed by 4 bases and J by 4 bases, leaving 12 bases between them. CDR1 and CDR2 (germline): SGHTA, FQGNSA. The CDR3 consists of 14 residues. The CDR3 here is CASSSSRDSDTQYF. The CDR3 DNA reads as TGTGCCAGCAGCTCCTCTAGGGACTCAGATACGCAGTATTTT.

The chain joins TRBV7-9 to TRBJ2-7, with TRBD1 identical over 9 bases. CDR3 length: 13 residues. The junction had 4 bases not matched to a gene; V was cut back by 5 bases and J by 5 bases. Germline-derived CDR1 and CDR2 are SEHNR and FQNEAQ (reference sequence). CDR3 in amino acids: CASSQGQGDEQYF. CDR3 DNA: TGTGCCAGCAGCCAGGGACAGGGTGACGAGCAGTACTTC. The full variable domain, its missing parts supplied by reference TRBV7-9 and TRBJ2-7, is DTGVSQNPRHKITKRGQNVTFRCDPISEHNRLYWYRQTLGQGPEFLTYFQNEAQLEKSRLLSDRFSAERPKGSFSTLEIQRTEQGDSAMYLCASSQGQGDEQYFGPGTRLTVT.

The chain carries TRBV6-5 and TRBJ1-5; 8 bases align to TRBD1. The length of the CDR3 is 15 residues. Germline trimming cut 5 bases from V and 4 bases from J; bases unmatched to any gene: 7. Germline CDR1 reads MNHEY; CDR2 reads SVGAGI. The CDR3 loop is CASSSRDRRNQPQHF. Written as DNA, the CDR3 is TGTGCCAGCAGTAGCCGGGACAGGCGTAATCAGCCCCAGCATTTT.

This clone occurred once. The gene calls are TRBV19 and TRBJ1-2, with D perhaps TRBD1 (5 bases). The germline CDR1 and CDR2 sequences are LNHDA and SQIVND (reference sequence). There are 15 residues in the CDR3. Trimming removed 7 bases from V and 7 bases from J, with 22 bases in between. The DNA of the CDR3 is TGTGCCAGTACCCCAGACAGTCCGTCCGCTATTGGCTACACCTTC. Translated, it gives CASTPDSPSAIGYTF.

The chain couples TRBV7-9 to TRBJ1-2, with 7 bases matching TRBD1. Germline-derived CDR1 and CDR2 are SEHNR and FQNEAQ (reference sequence). The V and J ends lost 3 bases and 4 bases, in that order; junction bases with no gene match: 8. The CDR3 covers 15 residues. The CDR3, as DNA: TGTGCCAGCAGCTTTCGACAGGGTGAGGTCTATGGCTACACCTTC. It encodes CASSFRQGEVYGYTF.

This chain joins TRBV6-1 and TRBJ2-7; D is unresolved. This CDR3 contains 15 residues. Deletions cut 1 base from V and 1 base from J, with 11 bases between. CDR1 is MNHNS, CDR2 SASEGT, per germline. In nucleotides, the CDR3 is TGTGCCAGCAGTGAAGTGTCACTGCCTTCCTACGAGCAGTACTTC. Its protein is CASSEVSLPSYEQYF.

The rearrangement joins TRBV5-4 to TRBJ1-2; D uncertain. The CDR3 contains 12 residues. CDR1 SGHNT and CDR2 YYREEE come from the germline V gene (reference sequence). With 0 bases removed from V and 4 bases from J, the gap between germline ends came to 4 bases. CDR3 loop: CASSLGLYGYTF. Here the CDR3 DNA reads TGTGCCAGCAGCTTGGGTCTCTATGGCTACACCTTC.

The chain couples TRBV29-1 to TRBJ2-4, with D perhaps matching TRBD1 (5 bases). The CDR3 contains 14 residues. V was cut by 3 bases and J by 3 bases, with 12 bases left in between. Germline CDR1 reads SQVTM; CDR2 reads ANQGSEA. The chain's CDR3 is CSVEPGFGKNIQYF. The CDR3 DNA follows: TGCAGCGTTGAGCCAGGGTTTGGCAAAAACATTCAGTACTTC.

The J gene is TRBJ2-7, the V gene TRBV24-1, with D possibly being TRBD1 (5 bases). V lost 6 bases and J lost 1, with 9 bases in between. Germline CDR1 and CDR2: KGHDR and SFDVKD. CDR3 length: 13 residues. The chain's CDR3 is CATSRKGSYEQYF. The CDR3 region has the DNA TGTGCCACCAGTAGGAAGGGGTCCTACGAGCAGTACTTC.

The chain has TRBV28 and TRBJ1-2, with TRBD1 matching over 7 bases. The germline V gene has CDR1 MDHEN and CDR2 SYDVKM. The CDR3 runs 15 residues. V shed 2 bases, J shed 6 bases, and the junction held 9 bases outside the gene matches. CDR3 nucleotides: TGTGCCAGCAGTTTAAAGAGGCGGGGACAGAATGGCTACACCTTC. It yields the protein CASSLKRRGQNGYTF.

The CDR3 nucleotides read TGTGCCAGCAGCTTGATCAGGGGGCGACCGAACACTGAAGCTTTCTTT. As protein: CASSLIRGRPNTEAFF. The chain links TRBV7-9 to TRBJ1-1; 8 nucleotides line up with TRBD1. The CDR3 has 16 residues. Germline V gene sequence: CDR1 SEHNR, CDR2 FQNEAQ (reference sequence). The V gene end was trimmed by 3 bases and the J gene end by 1 base; junction bases not matched to a gene: 7. The variable domain in full, with the rest retrieved from reference TRBV7-9 and TRBJ1-1, is DTGVSQNPRHKITKRGQNVTFRCDPISEHNRLYWYRQTLGQGPEFLTYFQNEAQLEKSRLLSDRFSAERPKGSFSTLEIQRTEQGDSAMYLCASSLIRGRPNTEAFFGQGTRLTVV.

The chain employs TRBV18 and TRBJ1-2; 7 bases agree with TRBD1. With V trimmed by 6 bases and J by 5 bases, 15 bases remained unmatched. The CDR3 spans 16 residues. Germline V lookup: CDR1 KGHSH, CDR2 LQKENI. For the CDR3, the DNA is TGTGCCAGCTCCCCGATTCGGGACAGTTGGTATTATGGCTACACCTTC. It codes for CASSPIRDSWYYGYTF.

V is TRBV30 and J is TRBJ2-7; 9 bases line up with TRBD1. V trimming: 1 base; J trimming: 4 bases; junction bases outside the gene matches: 8. Germline-derived CDR1 and CDR2 are GTSNPN and SVGIG (reference sequence). This CDR3 spans 15 amino acids. The CDR3 DNA reads TGTGCCTGGAGTGACGGGACAGGGATGGGATACGAGCAGTACTTC. This translates into CAWSDGTGMGYEQYF.

The rearrangement links TRBV7-8 to TRBJ2-7, with 7 positions matching TRBD1. CDR1 is SGHVS and CDR2 is FQNEAQ in the germline V gene. The CDR3 totals 15 residues. V lost 2 bases, J lost 7 bases, and 11 bases stayed unmatched. The CDR3: CASSLRDRPTKEQYF. In DNA form, the CDR3 reads TGTGCCAGCAGCTTACGGGACAGACCTACGAAGGAGCAGTACTTC.

In this sample, this clone turned up a few times. The chain uses TRBV28 and TRBJ2-7; the D gene is possibly TRBD2 (7 bases). The V end lost 5 bases, the J end lost 1 base, and 18 bases lay between the germline ends. This CDR3 contains 16 residues. Germline CDR1 MDHEN, CDR2 SYDVKM. This CDR3 is CASSTQRRGGSYEQYF. CDR3 nucleotide sequence: TGTGCCAGCAGTACCCAGCGTAGGGGGGGGTCCTACGAGCAGTACTTC.

The chain is built from TRBV7-8 and TRBJ1-3; maybe TRBD1 (5 bases). CDR3 size: 16 residues. V lost 5 bases, J lost 0 bases, and 14 bases lay in between. Germline V lookup: CDR1 SGHVS, CDR2 FQNEAQ. The CDR3: CASSPVRQLSGNTIYF. The CDR3 DNA sequence: TGTGCCAGCAGCCCAGTTAGACAGCTCTCTGGAAACACCATATATTTT.

The chain couples TRBV7-8 to TRBJ2-7, with 13 bases lining up with TRBD2. This CDR3 is 15 amino acids long. The J segment lost 6 bases and the V segment lost 4 bases, leaving 6 bases of the junction unmatched. CDR1 is SGHVS, CDR2 FQNEAQ, per germline. CDR3 region: CASSYGTSGTGEQYF. The CDR3 coding sequence is TGTGCCAGCAGCTACGGGACTAGCGGGACCGGCGAGCAGTACTTC.

The count of this clone is one. The chain has TRBV7-2 and TRBJ2-3, with 10 bases that match TRBD2. CDR1 is SGHTA, CDR2 FQGNSA, per germline. The V and J ends lost 6 bases and 5 bases, in that order; junction bases with no gene match: 11. The CDR3 extends over 16 amino acids. CDR3 region: CASSQGQRGGKDTQYF. CDR3 nucleotides: TGTGCCAGCAGTCAAGGACAGCGGGGGGGCAAAGATACGCAGTATTTT.